This entry concerns a single TCR beta chain. No antigen is known for it. Lung cancer patients with chemo-refractory metastatic non-small-cell disease were given focal radiation plus CTLA-4 blockade with ipilimumab. The CDR3 is 17 residues long. Germline CDR1 and CDR2: SNHLY and FYNNEI. Trimming took 1 base from V and 4 from J, leaving 16 bases between them. The data belong to a study of radiotherapy plus CTLA-4 blockade in lung cancer. Study overall: The study recorded objective responses in about 20% of patients and disease control in 25% to 35%.

General study results and limits: Subsequent to radiotherapy plus ipilimumab, tumor-derived TCR clones underwent expansion in blood. Early shifts in blood T cell clones, with interferon-beta, reportedly predicted response best.

Assay used: immunoSEQ multiplex PCR; TCRdb lists only in-frame clones, some missing. Of around 99,000 clones in the sample, about 90% are singletons; the top ten hold roughly 4.9%. This specimen consisted of peripheral blood, obtained from a patient treated with radiotherapy plus ipilimumab. This rearrangement joins TRBV2 to TRBJ1-4; the D is unclear. This receptor was obtained from a human donor with non-small cell lung cancer that progressed on radiotherapy plus ipilimumab. The CDR3 region has the DNA TGTGCCAGCAGTGAAGAAGATTGGGCGCAGTATAATGAAAAACTGTTTTTT. It codes for CASSEEDWAQYNEKLFF.